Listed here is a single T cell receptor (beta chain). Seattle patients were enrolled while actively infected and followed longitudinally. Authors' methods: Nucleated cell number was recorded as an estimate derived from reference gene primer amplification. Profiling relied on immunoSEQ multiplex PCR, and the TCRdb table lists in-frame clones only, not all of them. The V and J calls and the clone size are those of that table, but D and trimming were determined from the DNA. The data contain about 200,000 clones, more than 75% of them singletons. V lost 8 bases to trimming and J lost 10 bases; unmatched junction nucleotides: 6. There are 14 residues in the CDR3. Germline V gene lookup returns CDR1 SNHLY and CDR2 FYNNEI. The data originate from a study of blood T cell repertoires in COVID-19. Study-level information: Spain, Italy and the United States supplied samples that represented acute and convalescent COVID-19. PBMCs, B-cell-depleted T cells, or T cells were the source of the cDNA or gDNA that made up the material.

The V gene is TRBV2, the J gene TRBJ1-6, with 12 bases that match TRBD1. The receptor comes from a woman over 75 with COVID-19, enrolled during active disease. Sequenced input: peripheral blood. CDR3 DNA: TGTGCCAGCGCACCCGGGACAGGGGGCTCACCCCTCCACTTT. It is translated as CASAPGTGGSPLHF.